These 4 T cell receptor beta chains were all obtained from the same sample, sequenced in a study of T-cell memory formation after mild COVID-19. TCRdb fed the 5' RACE reads into MiXCR, producing one record per CDR3 protein. The profile shows around 260,000 distinct CDR3 sequences, around 15% of them singletons. The sample comprised PBMCs or a T cell subset sorted from them (not recorded which). The receptors originated from a man younger than 35 who had mild COVID-19 (a few samples of this study predate the infection). Cell type and time point are not known.

This clonotype was recorded a few times. This chain links TRBV5-6 with TRBJ2-7; 8 nucleotides line up with TRBD1. CDR3 length: 15 residues. The germline V gene encodes CDR1 SGHDT and CDR2 YYEEEE. The V gene end was trimmed by 4 bases and the J gene end by 0 bases; junction bases not matched to a gene: 6. Here the CDR3 reads CASSPQGASSYEQYV. Here the CDR3 DNA reads TGTGCCAGCAGCCCCCAGGGGGCGAGCTCCTACGAGCAGTACGTC.

CDR3 residues: CASSAENEQFF. The CDR3 bases are TGTGCCAGCAGCGCAGAGAATGAGCAGTTCTTC. The genes are TRBV9 and TRBJ2-1; D remains ambiguous. This CDR3 is built from 11 residues. V was pared by 3 bases and J by 7 bases, with 5 bases between. CDR1 is SGDLS, CDR2 YYNGEE, per germline. The variable domain in full, with the rest retrieved from reference TRBV9 and TRBJ2-1, is DSGVTQTPKHLITATGQRVTLRCSPRSGDLSVYWYQQSLDQGLQFLIQYYNGEERAKGNILERFSAQQFPDLHSELNLSSLELGDSALYFCASSAENEQFFGPGTRLTVL.

This clonotype showed up just a few times. The J gene is TRBJ1-2, the V gene TRBV11-2, with D perhaps TRBD1 (5 bases). V gave up 5 bases and J gave up 5 bases, with 12 bases separating them. CDR1 is SGHAT, CDR2 FQNNGV, per germline. CDR3 size: 13 residues. The CDR3 is CASSPGEQYGYTF. The DNA for the CDR3 is TGTGCCAGCAGCCCGGGGGAACAGTATGGCTACACCTTC. The complete variable domain, with remaining parts taken from reference TRBV11-2 and TRBJ1-2, reads EAGVAQSPRYKIIEKRQSVAFWCNPISGHATLYWYQQILGQGPKLLIQFQNNGVVDDSQLPKDRFSAERLKGVDSTLKIQPAKLEDSAVYLCASSPGEQYGYTFGSGTRLTVV.

The chain uses TRBV10-3 and TRBJ1-4; 9 bases line up with TRBD1. Germline lookup yields CDR1 ENHRY and CDR2 SYGVKD. The CDR3 covers 14 residues. Germline trimming cut 6 bases from V and 8 bases from J; bases unmatched to any gene: 7. CDR3 region: CAIRKQGAGEKLFF. In nucleotides, the CDR3 is TGTGCCATCAGGAAACAGGGGGCAGGGGAAAAACTGTTTTTT.